These 6 T cell receptor beta chains were sequenced from one sample in a study of blood T cell repertoires in COVID-19. Libraries were prepared by immunoSEQ multiplex PCR; TCRdb keeps only in-frame clonotypes and omits some of them. The data show 150,000 or so clones, more than 70% seen once. Sequencing used PBMCs or T cells enriched from blood (not recorded which). The origin of the receptors is a woman between 45 and 65 years old in a cohort exposed to, infected with or recovered from COVID-19 (not recorded which).

V gene TRBV6-5 combines with J gene TRBJ2-3, with 12 bases aligning to TRBD2. This CDR3 spans 14 amino acids. Per germline, CDR1 MNHEY and CDR2 SVGAGI. After removal of 8 bases from V and 9 bases from J, the junction contained 9 bases not matched to a gene. CDR3 residues: CASQGTSGGWTQYF. In DNA form, the CDR3 reads TGTGCCAGCCAGGGCACTAGCGGGGGGTGGACGCAGTATTTT.

This clone was seen a few times. The chain has TRBV2 and TRBJ2-1; TRBD1 agrees at 10 bases. CDR1 and CDR2 from the germline V gene are SNHLY and FYNNEI. This CDR3 has 14 amino acids. The V gene end was trimmed by 6 bases and the J gene end by 8 bases; junction bases not matched to a gene: 7. As DNA, the CDR3 is TGTGCCAGCAGCAGGGACAGGGGTTTTGATGAGCAGTTCTTC. Translation: CASSRDRGFDEQFF.

V is TRBV2 and J is TRBJ2-5; TRBD1 might be the D (5 bases). Germline V gives CDR1 SNHLY, CDR2 FYNNEI. This CDR3 spans 13 amino acids. Trimming removed 7 bases from V and 7 bases from J, with 16 bases in between. CDR3 amino acids: CASIGDSPGTQYF. The CDR3 DNA reads TGTGCCAGCATCGGTGACAGCCCAGGGACCCAGTACTTC. Drawing the rest from reference TRBV2 and TRBJ2-5, the complete variable domain is EPEVTQTPSHQVTQMGQEVILRCVPISNHLYFYWYRQILGQKVEFLVSFYNNEISEKSEIFDDQFSVERPDGSNFTLKIRSTKLEDSAMYFCASIGDSPGTQYFGPGTRLLVL.

V gene TRBV18 combines with J gene TRBJ2-3; D might be TRBD2 (5 bases). The germline gives CDR1 KGHSH, CDR2 LQKENI. The V gene lost 6 bases and the J gene lost 0 bases, with 16 bases spanning the gap. CDR3 size: 16 residues. The CDR3 DNA sequence: TGTGCCAGCTCTAAGGAGACTACTCTTAGCACAGATACGCAGTATTTT. Protein product: CASSKETTLSTDTQYF.

This rearrangement joins TRBV7-2 to TRBJ1-2; 7 nucleotides match TRBD1. The length of the CDR3 is 16 residues. CDR1 is SGHTA and CDR2 is FQGNSA in the germline V gene. V dropped 0 bases and J dropped 6; count of bases not matched to a gene: 10. In DNA form, the CDR3 reads TGTGCCAGCAGCTTAGCTGCGGGACAGATAATGAATGGCTACACCTTC. As protein: CASSLAAGQIMNGYTF. Together with reference TRBV7-2 and TRBJ1-2, the CDR3 gives the full variable domain: GAGVSQSPSNKVTEKGKDVELRCDPISGHTALYWYRQSLGQGLEFLIYFQGNSAPDKSGLPSDRFSAERTGGSVSTLTIQRTQQEDSAVYLCASSLAAGQIMNGYTFGSGTRLTVV.

The V call is TRBV7-6, the J call TRBJ2-4; 8 bases are a match to TRBD1. The V gene's germline CDR1 is SGHVS and CDR2 FNYEAQ. J gave up 9 bases and V 0 bases, and 10 bases lay outside the gene matches. The CDR3 contains 16 residues. The CDR3 region is CASSLARDRGGGIQYF. CDR3 bases: TGTGCCAGCAGCTTAGCGCGTGACAGGGGAGGAGGCATTCAGTACTTC.